What follows are 4 T cell receptor delta chains derived from one specimen sequenced in a study of γδ T cells in repeated Plasmodium falciparum infection. Bulk repertoires came from Vgamma9/Vdelta2+ or Vdelta2-negative gammadelta T cells flow-sorted from PBMC. TCRdb re-called the multiplex PCR reads through CATT. Here the sample spans more than 45,000 delta-chain clones, approximately 1.5% being singletons. Sequenced input: gamma-delta T cells from blood. The receptors derive from a pool of human donors (malaria-infected and uninfected, not separated).

This clone occurred a few times. A far larger clone is one nucleotide away, so this likely arose from a read error. Within the sample, other DNA sequences also encode this same CDR3. This chain links TRDV1 with TRDJ1; possible D gene TRDD2, 5 bases. The J gene, absent from TCRdb, was called here by matching the DNA to germline. This CDR3 is built from 20 residues. V shed 0 bases and J shed 3 bases, with 26 bases lying between them. CDR1 is TSWWSYY, CDR2 QGS, per germline. The CDR3 nucleotides read TGTGCTCTTGGGGAACTACCCACCTTCTTGAGTACTCCCTTCGCCGATAAACTCATCTTT. Residues: CALGELPTFLSTPFADKLIF.

Notes on this clone: The protein TCRdb gives is from a much larger clone and does not agree with this DNA's translation at residue 8, likely a read error; the protein shown here comes from the DNA. The genes are TRDV1 and TRDJ1, with D perhaps TRDD2 (5 bases). Germline CDR1 and CDR2: TSWWSYY and QGS. The CDR3 length is 13 residues. V gave up 9 bases and J gave up 3 bases, with 14 bases separating them. The DNA for the CDR3 is TGTGCTCTATCCTATCGGGTCCCCGATAAACTCATCTTT. Its translation: CALSYRVPDKLIF.

This clone was counted at least ten times. The chain recombines TRDV1 with TRDJ1; 9 bases agree with TRDD2. CDR3 length: 18 amino acids. The germline gives CDR1 TSWWSYY, CDR2 QGS. The junction had 11 bases not matched to a gene; V was cut back by 3 bases and J by 0 bases. CDR3 sequence reads: CALGDSAFLPSYTDKLIF. The CDR3 DNA reads TGTGCTCTTGGGGATTCGGCCTTCCTACCCTCGTACACCGATAAACTCATCTTT.

Only a few counts were recorded for this clone. The protein recorded in TCRdb matches a much larger clone and deviates from this DNA's translation at residue 7, suggesting a read error; the protein here is obtained by translating the DNA. The chain recombines TRDV3 with TRDJ1; 11 nucleotides match TRDD3. Assignment of the J gene here rests on matching the DNA to germline, because TCRdb gives none. V was pared by 4 bases and J by 0 bases, with 22 bases of the junction left unmatched. CDR3 length equals 20 residues. Germline V gene data show CDR1 as TVYSNPD and CDR2 as GDNSRS (reference sequence). CDR3 loop: CASFSYARAGGYLYTDKLIF. Here the CDR3 DNA reads TGTGCCTCTTTTTCCTACGCTCGGGCTGGGGGATACCTATACACCGATAAACTCATCTTT.